The source of this T cell receptor (beta chain) is a study of T cell responses to AZD1222 COVID-19 vaccine. Profiling relied on immunoSEQ multiplex PCR, and the TCRdb table lists in-frame clones only, not all of them. The repertoire holds more than 150,000 clones, with 94% as singletons. There are 11 residues in the CDR3. Germline loops: CDR1 MDHEN, CDR2 SYDVKM. Trimming stripped 7 bases from V and 5 bases from J, with 6 bases between. The chain recombines TRBV28 with TRBJ2-1, with D uncertain. The specimen was peripheral blood, collected 28 days after the second AZD1222 dose. The receptor was isolated from an adult who received the AZD1222 COVID-19 vaccine. CDR3 region: CASITDNEQFF. CDR3 nucleotides: TGTGCCAGCATAACAGACAATGAGCAGTTCTTC. The complete variable domain, with remaining parts taken from reference TRBV28 and TRBJ2-1, reads DVKVTQSSRYLVKRTGEKVFLECVQDMDHENMFWYRQDPGLGLRLIYFSYDVKMKEKGDIPEGYSVSREKKERFSLILESASTNQTSMYLCASITDNEQFFGPGTRLTVL.